The 18 T cell receptor beta chains presented below share a single source sample, sequenced in a study of blood T cell repertoires in COVID-19. Sequenced by immunoSEQ multiplex PCR; TCRdb stores in-frame clones only, minus some. The repertoire holds about 120,000 clones, with 80% to 90% as singletons. The sequenced sample was peripheral blood. The receptors originated from a man between 65 and 79 years old with active or convalescent COVID-19.

The V call is TRBV10-2, the J call TRBJ2-7; 10 bases map to TRBD2. The J segment lost 3 bases and the V segment lost 8 bases, leaving 4 bases of the junction unmatched. CDR3 length equals 13 residues. From germline, CDR1 is WSHSY and CDR2 SAAADI. The CDR3 reads CASDSGRSYEQYF. The CDR3 DNA sequence: TGCGCCAGCGATAGCGGGAGGAGCTACGAGCAGTACTTC.

This clone showed up just once. The V and J genes are TRBV7-9 and TRBJ2-7; 9 nucleotides agree with TRBD1. There are 16 residues in the CDR3. The germline gives CDR1 SEHNR, CDR2 FQNEAQ (reference sequence). The J segment lost 5 bases and the V segment lost 4 bases, leaving 12 bases of the junction unmatched. CDR3 bases: TGTGCCAGCAGCTCGACCGGGACAGGGCCGTGGAACGAGCAGTACTTC. This sequence encodes CASSSTGTGPWNEQYF.

This chain connects TRBV4-1 to TRBJ2-1; 13 bases agree with TRBD2. The CDR3 is 17 residues long. V lost 0 bases, J lost 6 bases, and 5 bases stayed unmatched. Per the germline V gene, CDR1 is MGHRA and CDR2 is YSYEKL. DNA for the CDR3: TGCGCCAGCAGCCAAGAATCGGGACTAGCGGGATTCAATGAGCAGTTCTTC. Translated: CASSQESGLAGFNEQFF.

The chain links TRBV6-1 to TRBJ1-5, with D perhaps TRBD1 (6 bases). Germline V gives CDR1 MNHNS, CDR2 SASEGT. The CDR3 has 14 residues. The V end was cut by 3 bases, the J end by 2 bases, with 8 bases between. The CDR3 DNA reads as TGTGCCAGCAGTGAGGCAGGGGGCAATCAGCCCCAGCATTTT. It specifies CASSEAGGNQPQHF.

The V gene is TRBV19, the J gene TRBJ2-4, with 11 bases fitting TRBD2. The CDR3 is made up of 15 amino acids. V gave up 8 bases and J gave up 7 bases; unmatched junction bases: 10. Germline CDR1 reads LNHDA; CDR2 reads SQIVND (reference sequence). CDR3 nucleotides: TGTGCCAGTCAACTTTCTAGCGGGAGGTTGAACATTCAGTACTTC. This encodes CASQLSSGRLNIQYF.

This chain uses TRBV6-5 with TRBJ2-7; maybe TRBD1 (5 bases). Trimming stripped 1 base from V and 6 bases from J, with 13 bases between. Germline V gene lookup returns CDR1 MNHEY and CDR2 SVGAGI. The CDR3 spans 14 residues. The CDR3 DNA reads TGTGCCAGCAGTTACTTTGTCAGGGTGGGCGAGCAGTACTTC. It is translated as CASSYFVRVGEQYF.

In nucleotides, the CDR3 is TGTGCCAGTAGTAAAGGGAGCAGAACTAATGAAAAACTGTTTTTT. Encoded protein: CASSKGSRTNEKLFF. The V gene is TRBV19, the J gene TRBJ1-4; D is unresolved. CDR3 size: 15 residues. With 4 bases removed from V and 1 base from J, the gap between germline ends came to 10 bases. In germline, CDR1 is LNHDA, CDR2 SQIVND (reference sequence).

The chain uses TRBV7-2 and TRBJ1-1; D gene unclear. CDR1 is SGHTA and CDR2 is FQGNSA in the germline V gene. V lost 8 bases and J lost 11, with 15 bases in between. CDR3 length: 11 residues. The CDR3 region is CASGRRKTAFF. The CDR3 DNA is TGTGCCAGCGGGCGGAGGAAGACGGCTTTCTTT.

This chain links TRBV7-6 with TRBJ2-2, with D perhaps matching TRBD2 (5 bases). The CDR3 is made up of 14 amino acids. In germline, CDR1 is SGHVS, CDR2 FNYEAQ. Between the trimmed V and J ends, which lost 8 bases and 2 bases, there was a span of 12 bases. The DNA of the CDR3 is TGTGCCAGCTCGTTAGGACTCAACACCGGGGAGCTGTTTTTT. This codes for CASSLGLNTGELFF.

This rearrangement joins TRBV19 to TRBJ2-7; D may be TRBD1 (6 bases). Trimming pared 6 bases from V and 5 bases from J, leaving 20 bases between. Looked up from germline, CDR1 is LNHDA and CDR2 is SQIVND (reference sequence). CDR3 size: 15 residues. DNA for the CDR3: TGTGCCAGTAGGGGTTCCCAGGGGAGTTTCAACGAGCAGTACTTC. Translation gives CASRGSQGSFNEQYF.

The chain couples TRBV11-2 to TRBJ2-5; 12 bases map to TRBD2. The trim removed 5 bases at V and 4 bases at J, leaving 8 bases unmatched. The CDR3 length is 16 residues. From germline, CDR1 is SGHAT and CDR2 FQNNGV. CDR3 loop: CASSSYPGLAGETQYF. Written as DNA, the CDR3 is TGTGCCAGCAGCAGTTACCCGGGACTAGCGGGAGAGACCCAGTACTTC.

The rearrangement links TRBV19 to TRBJ2-5, with D possibly matching TRBD1 (7 bases). V dropped 8 bases and J dropped 5 bases, with 24 bases sitting between them. Germline V lookup: CDR1 LNHDA, CDR2 SQIVND (reference sequence). The CDR3 runs to 16 residues. The CDR3 DNA follows: TGTGCCAGTTCCCTTGCCCGACAGGGAGGAGGGGAGACCCAGTACTTC. This codes for CASSLARQGGGETQYF.

The chain recombines TRBV5-1 with TRBJ1-2; D possibly corresponds to TRBD1 (5 bases). Germline lookup yields CDR1 SGHRS and CDR2 YFSETQ. Trimming cost V 4 bases and J 8 bases, with 21 bases left between them. This CDR3 contains 15 residues. The DNA of the CDR3 is TGCGCCAGCAGCCCCACGGCGGGGCAGGAAGGAGGCTACACCTTC. It yields the protein CASSPTAGQEGGYTF.

This chain links TRBV3-1 (or the pseudogene TRBV3-2) with TRBJ1-3; perhaps TRBD1 as D (6 bases). V lost 1 base to trimming and J lost 6 bases, with 13 bases between them. The CDR3 is 15 amino acids. In germline, CDR1 is LGHDT, CDR2 YNNKEL (reference sequence). The CDR3 loop is CASSQVDRMANTIYF. The CDR3 DNA is TGTGCCAGCAGCCAAGTGGACAGAATGGCAAACACCATATATTTT.

The V call is TRBV10-3, the J call TRBJ1-2; D gene unclear. Between the trimmed V and J ends, which lost 3 bases and 4 bases, there was a span of 9 bases. This CDR3 region has 13 residues. Germline V gene data show CDR1 as ENHRY and CDR2 as SYGVKD. The DNA of the CDR3 is TGTGCCATCAGTGACGAAGCGTCCTATGGCTACACCTTC. Translation gives CAISDEASYGYTF.

The chain combines TRBV6-4 with TRBJ2-2, with D perhaps TRBD1 (6 bases). CDR1 and CDR2 (germline): MRHNA, SNTAGT. The CDR3 extends over 17 amino acids. V was clipped by 3 bases and J by 5 bases, with 19 bases between them. The CDR3 loop reads CASSEYLPRQATGELFF. In DNA, the CDR3 is TGTGCCAGCAGTGAATATTTACCCCGACAGGCGACCGGGGAGCTGTTTTTT.

The chain recombines TRBV28 with TRBJ2-4, with 7 bases lining up with TRBD1. Looked up from germline, CDR1 is MDHEN and CDR2 is SYDVKM. This CDR3 is 15 amino acids long. J gave up 1 base and V 6 bases, and 6 bases lay outside the gene matches. CDR3 sequence (DNA): TGTGCCAGCAGCACACAGGGGCTGGCCAAAAACATTCAGTACTTC. It translates to CASSTQGLAKNIQYF.

The chain links TRBV28 to TRBJ2-7; TRBD2 might be the D (6 bases). Trimming cost V 0 bases and J 0 bases, with 15 bases left between them. This CDR3 has 17 residues. Germline V gene data show CDR1 as MDHEN and CDR2 as SYDVKM. The CDR3 here is CASSLWSLEGNSYEQYF. CDR3 DNA: TGTGCCAGCAGTTTATGGTCCCTGGAGGGGAACTCCTACGAGCAGTACTTC.